This paragraph covers one TCR beta chain sequence. There are a few counts of this clone. Its antigen has not been determined. The sample holds no much larger clone one base away, and base qualities are not on file. These data originate in a study of beta chain features in type 1 diabetes listed by TCRdb under 2018. Regarding the complete study: No differences in mean age, gender distribution, total cell number or subset yield were found between patients and healthy donors. A total of approximately 100,000,000 sorted cells were examined across all samples, and the number of cells per subset was strongly correlated with RNA yield. In the study, recently diagnosed type 1 diabetes patients and matched healthy donors were compared on the TCRB repertoires of their sorted circulating CD4+ T cell subsets. Regulatory and stem cell-like memory subsets were obtained from only 8 patients and roughly 8 healthy donors, while naive and central memory subsets were obtained from all 30 or so donors.

Study-wide conclusions, independent of this receptor: Naive, central memory and regulatory TCRB repertoires appeared to be more alike among patients than among healthy donors. Shorter templates might have been favored by PCR, but patient and control samples were amplified and corrected together, so both groups would have been affected equally by any skew. Because cDNA was sequenced instead of genomic DNA, activated cells with high expression could be over-represented, although the groups did not differ in activation or CD3 levels. Patients with type 1 diabetes made fewer insertions and deleted more nucleotides at VDJ recombination sites, implying thymic rearrangement abnormalities. Type 1 diabetes patients showed a moderate but significant shortening of TCRB CDR3 length in all four CD4+ subsets. HLA sub-analyses involved small numbers of individuals, so any influence of HLA type on TCRB rearrangement remained unresolved.

All of the isolated RNA was reverse transcribed with the High Capacity cDNA Reverse Transcription Kit, so expressed TCRB transcripts were sequenced. Deep immunoSEQ sequencing was performed on naive, central memory and regulatory T cell samples, with an average of approximately 3.9 million total reads per sample. Sorted cells were lysed in RLT buffer and RNA was extracted with DNase-treated RNeasy Micro or Mini kits, depending on cell number. Each cell subset was processed on its own to prevent cross-contamination, while patient and healthy donor samples were processed together. The immunoSEQ multiplex PCR was used to amplify TCRB sequences from cDNA, generating 87-bp fragments that spanned the CDR3 region. Amplicons were sequenced on the Illumina HiSeq platform. As for the authors' bioinformatics: PCR bias was corrected computationally using synthetic template baselines, and reads within Hamming distance 2 were collapsed, with unmergeable singletons discarded. Reads were aligned against IMGT so that V, D and J genes, CDR3 length and insertions or deletions at six rearrangement sites could be assigned. Clonotype counts were normalized to sorted cell number within each subset before computing true diversity and Gini coefficients with the tcR R package. The overlap coefficient, calculated on TCRB nucleotide sequences, was used to measure repertoire sharing. Out-of-frame TCRB sequences from naive cells were analyzed to stand in for the pre-selection repertoire. TCRdb's version of the immuneACCESS table is confined to in-frame rearrangements and falls short of the full clone set. An unresolved V gene accounts for under half of the shortfall where checked; the remainder is of unknown origin. The V and J calls and clone size are taken from that table; D and trimming were inferred from the DNA. The sample records hundreds of thousands of clones, less than 20% of which are singletons. Of the sample, about 0.087% is held by the ten largest clones.

Sequences SGDLS (CDR1) and YYNGEE (CDR2) are obtained from the germline V gene. The CDR3 runs 13 amino acids, cysteine and phenylalanine included. Of the read, only the CDR3 DNA is kept; its 39 bases are in frame from base 1. V loses 0 bases, J loses 5 bases, and the germline ends lie 9 bases apart. From each donor, a single peripheral blood sample of roughly 0.11 L on average was drawn into heparinised tubes. A BD FACSAria II was used to sort naive, central memory, regulatory and stem cell-like memory CD4+ T cells with a panel that included CD45RO, CCR7, CD25, CD127, CD95 and CD27. All sorted populations exceeded 98% purity. PBMCs were isolated immediately by Lymphoprep density gradient centrifugation and stained directly without culture. So that batch effects would be minimized, each experiment stained and sorted samples in pairs, pairing one healthy donor with one patient.

This clonotype was obtained from a man between 18 and 29 years old in good health. The chain was built from TRBV9 and TRBJ2-7, with the D gene uncertain. Sequencing was done on a sample of naive CD4+ T cells from blood. Per the publication, the cell subset or site label means: true naive CD4+ T cells. The nucleotide sequence reads TGTGCCAGCAGCGTAGCCCACAAAGACGAGCAGTACTTC. Its amino acids are CASSVAHKDEQYF. With the rest looked up from the reference TRBV9 and TRBJ2-7 genes rather than sequenced, the full variable domain is DSGVTQTPKHLITATGQRVTLRCSPRSGDLSVYWYQQSLDQGLQFLIQYYNGEERAKGNILERFSAQQFPDLHSELNLSSLELGDSALYFCASSVAHKDEQYFGPGTRLTVT.